This TCR beta chain was captured by sequencing in a study of cytomegalovirus exposure and HLA in healthy donors. Notes on this clone: Its antigen remains unknown.

Findings and limits, study-wide: Further analysis was carried out later, and it showed several of the most significant clusters appearing linked to common viral pathogens. In a later analysis, most CMV-associated TCR beta chains appeared HLA-restricted.

The primer mix had 60 Vbeta and 13 Jbeta primers. Some clones are missing from TCRdb's copy, which holds only in-frame ones; the method was immunoSEQ multiplex PCR. The sample holds 150,000 to 200,000 clones, about 85% seen once. V was shortened by 3 bases and J by 6 bases, with 9 bases between the two germline ends. Germline values: CDR1 MDHEN, CDR2 SYDVKM. The CDR3 runs to 12 residues. The receptor was derived from a woman in her fifties or sixties in good health and CMV-seronegative. This rearrangement joins TRBV28 to TRBJ2-7, with a possible D match to TRBD1 (5 bases). The sequencing input was PBMCs. The CDR3 loop reads CASSFREGEQYF. The DNA of the CDR3 is TGTGCCAGCAGTTTCAGGGAAGGCGAGCAGTACTTC.